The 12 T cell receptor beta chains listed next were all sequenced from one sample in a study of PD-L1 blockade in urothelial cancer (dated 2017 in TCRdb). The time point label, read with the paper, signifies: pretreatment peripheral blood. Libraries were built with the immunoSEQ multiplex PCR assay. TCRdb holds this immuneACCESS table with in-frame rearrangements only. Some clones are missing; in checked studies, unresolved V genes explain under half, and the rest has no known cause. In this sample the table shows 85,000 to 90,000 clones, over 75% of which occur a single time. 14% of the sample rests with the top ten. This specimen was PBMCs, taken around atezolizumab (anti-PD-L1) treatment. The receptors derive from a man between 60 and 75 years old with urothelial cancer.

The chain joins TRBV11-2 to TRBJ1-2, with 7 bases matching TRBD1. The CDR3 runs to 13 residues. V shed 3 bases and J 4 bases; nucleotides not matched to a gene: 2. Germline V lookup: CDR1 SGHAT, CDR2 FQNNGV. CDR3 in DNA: TGTGCCAGCAGCTTTCCAGGGGGCTATGGCTACACCTTC. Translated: CASSFPGGYGYTF. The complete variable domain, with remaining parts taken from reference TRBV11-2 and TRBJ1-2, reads EAGVAQSPRYKIIEKRQSVAFWCNPISGHATLYWYQQILGQGPKLLIQFQNNGVVDDSQLPKDRFSAERLKGVDSTLKIQPAKLEDSAVYLCASSFPGGYGYTFGSGTRLTVV.

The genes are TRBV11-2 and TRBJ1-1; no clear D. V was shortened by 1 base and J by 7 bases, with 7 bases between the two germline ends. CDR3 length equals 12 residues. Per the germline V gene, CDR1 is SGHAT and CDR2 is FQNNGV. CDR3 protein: CASSLGVREAFF. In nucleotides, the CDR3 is TGTGCCAGCAGCTTAGGTGTTCGTGAAGCTTTCTTT. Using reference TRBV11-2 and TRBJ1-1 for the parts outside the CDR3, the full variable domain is EAGVAQSPRYKIIEKRQSVAFWCNPISGHATLYWYQQILGQGPKLLIQFQNNGVVDDSQLPKDRFSAERLKGVDSTLKIQPAKLEDSAVYLCASSLGVREAFFGQGTRLTVV.

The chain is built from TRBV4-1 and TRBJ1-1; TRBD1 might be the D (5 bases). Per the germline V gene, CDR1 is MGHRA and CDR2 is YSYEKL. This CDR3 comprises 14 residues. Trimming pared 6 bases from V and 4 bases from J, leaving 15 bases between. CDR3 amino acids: CASRPGFRGTEAFF. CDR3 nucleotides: TGCGCCAGCAGACCAGGGTTCCGCGGCACTGAAGCTTTCTTT.

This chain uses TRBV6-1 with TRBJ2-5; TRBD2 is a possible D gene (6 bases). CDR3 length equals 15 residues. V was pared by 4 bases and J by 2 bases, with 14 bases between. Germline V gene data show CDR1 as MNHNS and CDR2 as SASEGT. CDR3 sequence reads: CASSGIAAGQETQYF. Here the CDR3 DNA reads TGTGCCAGCAGTGGGATCGCGGCGGGACAAGAGACCCAGTACTTC.

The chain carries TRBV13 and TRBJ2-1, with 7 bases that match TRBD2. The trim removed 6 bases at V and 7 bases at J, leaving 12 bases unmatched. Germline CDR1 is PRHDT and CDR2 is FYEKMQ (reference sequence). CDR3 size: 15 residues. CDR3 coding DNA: TGTGCCAGCAGAAACCCTGGGGGGGGTGTAAATGAGCAGTTCTTC. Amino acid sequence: CASRNPGGGVNEQFF.

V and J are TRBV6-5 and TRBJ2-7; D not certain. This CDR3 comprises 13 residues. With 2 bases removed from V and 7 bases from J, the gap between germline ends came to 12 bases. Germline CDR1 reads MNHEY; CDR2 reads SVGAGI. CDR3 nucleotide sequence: TGTGCCAGCAGTTACGAGCCCCGTATGGAGCAGTACTTC. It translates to CASSYEPRMEQYF.

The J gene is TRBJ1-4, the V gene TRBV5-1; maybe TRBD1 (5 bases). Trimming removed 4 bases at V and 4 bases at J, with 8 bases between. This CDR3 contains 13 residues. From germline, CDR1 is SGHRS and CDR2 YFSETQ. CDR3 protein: CASSPDNNEKLFF. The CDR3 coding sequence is TGCGCCAGCAGCCCGGACAATAATGAAAAACTGTTTTTT.

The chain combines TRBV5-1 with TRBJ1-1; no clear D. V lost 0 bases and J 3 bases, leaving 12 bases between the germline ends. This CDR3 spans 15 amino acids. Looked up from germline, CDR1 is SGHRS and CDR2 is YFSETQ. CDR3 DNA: TGCGCCAGCAGCTTGGGTCCCGGAGGCGACACTGAAGCTTTCTTT. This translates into CASSLGPGGDTEAFF.

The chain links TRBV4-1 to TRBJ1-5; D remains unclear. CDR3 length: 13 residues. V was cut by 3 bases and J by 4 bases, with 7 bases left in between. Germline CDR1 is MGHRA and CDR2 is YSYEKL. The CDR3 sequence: CASSQAANQPQHF. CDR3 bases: TGCGCCAGCAGCCAGGCAGCGAATCAGCCCCAGCATTTT.

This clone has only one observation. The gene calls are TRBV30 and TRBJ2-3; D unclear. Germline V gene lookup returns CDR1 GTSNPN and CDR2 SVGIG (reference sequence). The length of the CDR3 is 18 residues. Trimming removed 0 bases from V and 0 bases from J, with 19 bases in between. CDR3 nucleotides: TGTGCCTGGAGTGTAACTTTACGTCAATCTAGTAGCACAGATACGCAGTATTTT. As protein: CAWSVTLRQSSSTDTQYF.

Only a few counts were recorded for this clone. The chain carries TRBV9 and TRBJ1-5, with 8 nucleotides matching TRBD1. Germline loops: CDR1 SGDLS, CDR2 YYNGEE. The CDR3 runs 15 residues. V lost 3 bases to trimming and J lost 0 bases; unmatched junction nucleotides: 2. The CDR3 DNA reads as TGTGCCAGCAGCGAACAGGGGGATAGCAATCAGCCCCAGCATTTT. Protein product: CASSEQGDSNQPQHF.

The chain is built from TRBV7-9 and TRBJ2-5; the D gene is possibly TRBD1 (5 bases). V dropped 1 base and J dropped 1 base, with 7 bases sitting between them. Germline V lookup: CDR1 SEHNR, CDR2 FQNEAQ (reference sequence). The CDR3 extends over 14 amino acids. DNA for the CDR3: TGTGCCAGCAGCTTAGGGGGCACCCAAGAGACCCAGTACTTC. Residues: CASSLGGTQETQYF.